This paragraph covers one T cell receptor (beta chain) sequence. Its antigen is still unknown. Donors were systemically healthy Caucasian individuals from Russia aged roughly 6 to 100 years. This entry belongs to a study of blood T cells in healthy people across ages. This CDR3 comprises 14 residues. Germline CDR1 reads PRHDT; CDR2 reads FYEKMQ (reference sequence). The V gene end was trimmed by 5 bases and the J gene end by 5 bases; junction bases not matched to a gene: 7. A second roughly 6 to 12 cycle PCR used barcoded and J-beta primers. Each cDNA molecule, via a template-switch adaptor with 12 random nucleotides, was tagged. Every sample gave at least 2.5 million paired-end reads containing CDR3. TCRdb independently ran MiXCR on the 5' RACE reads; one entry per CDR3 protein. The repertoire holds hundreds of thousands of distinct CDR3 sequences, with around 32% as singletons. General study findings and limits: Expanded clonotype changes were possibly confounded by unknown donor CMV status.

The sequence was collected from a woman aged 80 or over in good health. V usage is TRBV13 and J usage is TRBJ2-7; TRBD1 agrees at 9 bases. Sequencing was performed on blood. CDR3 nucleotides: TGTGCCAGCAGCGTCCGGGACAGGGTCAACGAGCAGTACTTC. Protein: CASSVRDRVNEQYF.